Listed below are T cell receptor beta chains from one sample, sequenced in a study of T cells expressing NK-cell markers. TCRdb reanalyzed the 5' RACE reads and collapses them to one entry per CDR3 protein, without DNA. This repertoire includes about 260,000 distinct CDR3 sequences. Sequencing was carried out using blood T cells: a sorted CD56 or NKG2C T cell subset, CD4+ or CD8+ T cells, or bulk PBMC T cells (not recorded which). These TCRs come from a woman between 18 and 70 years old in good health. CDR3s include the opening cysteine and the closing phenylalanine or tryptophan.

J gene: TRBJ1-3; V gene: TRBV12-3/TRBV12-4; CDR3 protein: CASRAASGNTIYF
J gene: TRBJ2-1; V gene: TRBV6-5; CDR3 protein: CASSSPTGFNEQFF
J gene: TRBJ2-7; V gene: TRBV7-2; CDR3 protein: CASSSQRGSYEQYF
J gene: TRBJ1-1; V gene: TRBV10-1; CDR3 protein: CASSVTGYDTEAFF
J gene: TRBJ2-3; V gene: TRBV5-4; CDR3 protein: CASSGGLAVSDTQYF
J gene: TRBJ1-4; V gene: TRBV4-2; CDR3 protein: CASSQAGPINEKLFF
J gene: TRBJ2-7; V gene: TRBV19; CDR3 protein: CASSPNFSYEQYF
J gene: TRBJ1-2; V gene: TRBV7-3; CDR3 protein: CASSLGKDYGYTF
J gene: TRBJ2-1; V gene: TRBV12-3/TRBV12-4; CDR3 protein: CASTWTSGIYNEQFF
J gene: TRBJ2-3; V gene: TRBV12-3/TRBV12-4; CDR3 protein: CASSLMKTQYF
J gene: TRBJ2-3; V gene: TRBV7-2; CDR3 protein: CASSPSPKRATTDTQYF
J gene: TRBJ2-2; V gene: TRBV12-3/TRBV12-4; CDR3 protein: CASSLGSSKIPGELFF
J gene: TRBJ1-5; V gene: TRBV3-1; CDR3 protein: CASSQGGLEPQHF
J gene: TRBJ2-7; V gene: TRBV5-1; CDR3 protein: CASSENWGSYEQYF
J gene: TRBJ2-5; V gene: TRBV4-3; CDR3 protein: CASSQGREETQYF
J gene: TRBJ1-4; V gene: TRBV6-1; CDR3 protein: CASSKTGGREKLFF
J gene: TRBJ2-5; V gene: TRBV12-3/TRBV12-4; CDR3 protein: CASSPTSFQETQYF
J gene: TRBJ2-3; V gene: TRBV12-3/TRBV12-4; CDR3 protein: CASSFETSGTDTQYF
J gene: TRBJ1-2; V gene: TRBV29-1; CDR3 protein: CSARGQGAEGYGYTF
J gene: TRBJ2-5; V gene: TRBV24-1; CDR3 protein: CATSVLAAPGTQYF
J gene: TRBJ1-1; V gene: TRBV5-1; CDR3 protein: CASNPKGMNTEAFF
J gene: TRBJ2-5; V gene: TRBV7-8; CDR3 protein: CASGLAGGRETQYF
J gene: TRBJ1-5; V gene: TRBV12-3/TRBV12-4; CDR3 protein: CASSTRDSRQPQHF
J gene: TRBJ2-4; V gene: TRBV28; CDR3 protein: CASSPDPKNIQYF
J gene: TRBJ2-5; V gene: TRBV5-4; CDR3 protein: CASSTGTSGSQETQYF
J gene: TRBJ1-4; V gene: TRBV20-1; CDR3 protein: CSAPRGPANEKLFF
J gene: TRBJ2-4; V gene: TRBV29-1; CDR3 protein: CSVVEGAKNIQYF
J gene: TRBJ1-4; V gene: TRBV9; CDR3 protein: CASSVAGTYNEKLFF
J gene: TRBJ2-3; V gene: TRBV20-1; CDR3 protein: CSAFSGRAHDTQYF
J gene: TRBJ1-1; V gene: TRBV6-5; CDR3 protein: CASRNRVSEAFF
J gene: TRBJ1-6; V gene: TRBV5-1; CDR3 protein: CASSSGQVDSPLHF
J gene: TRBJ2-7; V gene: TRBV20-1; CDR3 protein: CSARGPGGEQYF
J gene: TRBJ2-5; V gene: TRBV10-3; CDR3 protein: CAISPSGQETQYF
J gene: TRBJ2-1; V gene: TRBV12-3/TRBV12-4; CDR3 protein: CASSSGGKGTYNEQFF
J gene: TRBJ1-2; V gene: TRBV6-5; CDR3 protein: CASSFRGSGYTF
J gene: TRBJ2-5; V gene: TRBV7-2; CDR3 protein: CASSADRGETQYF
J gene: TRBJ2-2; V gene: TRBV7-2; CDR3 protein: CASSKTPGSYTGELFF
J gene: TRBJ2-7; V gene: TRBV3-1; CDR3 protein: CASSSNPYEQYF
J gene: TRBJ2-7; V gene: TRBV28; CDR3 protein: CASSYPGQSSYEQYF
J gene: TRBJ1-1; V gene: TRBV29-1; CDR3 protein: CSVELQGTEAFF
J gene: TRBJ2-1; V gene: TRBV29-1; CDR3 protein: CSVFGGGTGAYNEQFF
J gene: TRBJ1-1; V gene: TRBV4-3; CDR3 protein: CASSQEGGAYTEAFF
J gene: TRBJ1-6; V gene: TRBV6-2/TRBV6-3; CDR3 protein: CASSSGRQNSPLHF